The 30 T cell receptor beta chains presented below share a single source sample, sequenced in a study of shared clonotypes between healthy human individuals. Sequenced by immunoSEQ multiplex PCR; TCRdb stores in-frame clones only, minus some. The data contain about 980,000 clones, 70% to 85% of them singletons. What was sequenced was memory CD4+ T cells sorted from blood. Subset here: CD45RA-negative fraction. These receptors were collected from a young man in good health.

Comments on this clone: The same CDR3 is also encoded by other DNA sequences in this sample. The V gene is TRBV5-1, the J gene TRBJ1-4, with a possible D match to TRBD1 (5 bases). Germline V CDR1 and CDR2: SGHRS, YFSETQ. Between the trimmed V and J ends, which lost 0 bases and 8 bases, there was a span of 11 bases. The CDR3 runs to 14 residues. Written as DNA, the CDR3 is TGCGCCAGCAGCTTGGGGCAGGGACGGGAAAAACTGTTTTTT. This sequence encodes CASSLGQGREKLFF.

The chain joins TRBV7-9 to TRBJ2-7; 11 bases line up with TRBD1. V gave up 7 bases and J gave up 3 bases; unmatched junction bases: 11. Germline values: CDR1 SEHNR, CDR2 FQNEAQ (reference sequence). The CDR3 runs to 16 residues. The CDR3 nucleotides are TGTGCCAGCACCAAGGGAGTGGGGACAGGGGGCTACGAGCAGTACTTC. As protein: CASTKGVGTGGYEQYF.

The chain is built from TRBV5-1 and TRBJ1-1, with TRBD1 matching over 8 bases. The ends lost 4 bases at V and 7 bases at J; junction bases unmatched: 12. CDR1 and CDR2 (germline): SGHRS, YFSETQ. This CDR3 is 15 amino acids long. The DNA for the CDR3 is TGCGCCAGCAGCCCCTTCCAGGACAGGGAGGTTGAAGCTTTCTTT. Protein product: CASSPFQDREVEAFF.

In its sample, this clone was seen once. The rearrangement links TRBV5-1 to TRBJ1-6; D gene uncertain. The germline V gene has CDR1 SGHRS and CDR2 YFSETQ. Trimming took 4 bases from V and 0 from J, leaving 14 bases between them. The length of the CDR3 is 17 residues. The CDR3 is CASSMSSSSSYNSPLHF. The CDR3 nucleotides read TGCGCCAGCAGCATGTCCTCCTCGAGCTCCTATAATTCACCCCTCCACTTT.

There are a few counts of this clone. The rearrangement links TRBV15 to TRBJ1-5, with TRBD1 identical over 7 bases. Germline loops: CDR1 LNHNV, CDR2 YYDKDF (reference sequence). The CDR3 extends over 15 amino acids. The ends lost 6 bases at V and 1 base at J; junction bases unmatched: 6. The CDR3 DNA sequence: TGTGCCACCAGACGGGACAGAATCAGCAATCAGCCCCAGCATTTT. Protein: CATRRDRISNQPQHF.

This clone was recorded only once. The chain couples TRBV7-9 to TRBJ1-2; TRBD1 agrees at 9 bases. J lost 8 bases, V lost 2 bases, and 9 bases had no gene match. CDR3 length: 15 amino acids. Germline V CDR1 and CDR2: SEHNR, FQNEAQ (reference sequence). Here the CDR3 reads CASSLPGQGLGGYTF. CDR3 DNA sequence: TGTGCCAGCAGCTTACCGGGACAGGGTCTAGGCGGCTACACCTTC.

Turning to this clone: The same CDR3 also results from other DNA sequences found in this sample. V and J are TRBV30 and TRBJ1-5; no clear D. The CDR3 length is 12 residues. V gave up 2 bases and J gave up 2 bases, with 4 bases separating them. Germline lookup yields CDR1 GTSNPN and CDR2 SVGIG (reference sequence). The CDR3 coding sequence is TGTGCCTGGAGTCAGGGCAATCAGCCCCAGCATTTT. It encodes CAWSQGNQPQHF.

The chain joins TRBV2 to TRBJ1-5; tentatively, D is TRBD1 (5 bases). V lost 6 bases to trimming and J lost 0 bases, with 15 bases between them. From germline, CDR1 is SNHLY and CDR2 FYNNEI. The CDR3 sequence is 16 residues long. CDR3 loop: CASSFGRGYSNQPQHF. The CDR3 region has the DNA TGTGCCAGCAGCTTTGGACGGGGCTATAGCAATCAGCCCCAGCATTTT.

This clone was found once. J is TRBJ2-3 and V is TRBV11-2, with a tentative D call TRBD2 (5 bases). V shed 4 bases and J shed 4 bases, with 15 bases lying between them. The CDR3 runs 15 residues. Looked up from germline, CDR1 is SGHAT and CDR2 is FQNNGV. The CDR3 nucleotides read TGTGCCAGCAGCTCCCGGAGGCAACTAGCAGATACGCAGTATTTT. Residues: CASSSRRQLADTQYF.

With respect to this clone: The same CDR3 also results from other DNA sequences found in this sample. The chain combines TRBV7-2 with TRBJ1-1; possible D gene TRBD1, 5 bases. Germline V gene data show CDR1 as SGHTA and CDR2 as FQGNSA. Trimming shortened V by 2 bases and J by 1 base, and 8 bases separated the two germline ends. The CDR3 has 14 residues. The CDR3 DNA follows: TGTGCCAGCAGCTTATTTACAGGGAACACTGAAGCTTTCTTT. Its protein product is CASSLFTGNTEAFF.

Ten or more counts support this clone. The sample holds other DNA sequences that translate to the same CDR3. The CDR3 bases are TGTGCCAGCTCACCTGTCTCTGGAAACACCATATATTTT. Protein sequence: CASSPVSGNTIYF. The gene calls are TRBV18 and TRBJ1-3; no definite D call. The CDR3 consists of 13 residues. In germline, CDR1 is KGHSH, CDR2 LQKENI. V was cut by 3 bases and J by 0 bases, with 3 bases left in between.

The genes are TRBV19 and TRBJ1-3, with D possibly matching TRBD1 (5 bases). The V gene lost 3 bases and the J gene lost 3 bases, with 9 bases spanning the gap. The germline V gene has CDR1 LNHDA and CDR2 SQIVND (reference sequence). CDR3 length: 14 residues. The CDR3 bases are TGTGCCAGTAGTATCAAAAGGGGTGGAAACACCATATATTTT. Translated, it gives CASSIKRGGNTIYF.

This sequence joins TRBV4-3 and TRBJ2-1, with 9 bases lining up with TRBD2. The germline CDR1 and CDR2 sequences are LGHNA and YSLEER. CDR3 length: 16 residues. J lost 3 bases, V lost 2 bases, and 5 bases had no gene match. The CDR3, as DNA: TGCGCCAGCAGCCAAAGTCTAGCGGGATTCTACAATGAGCAGTTCTTC. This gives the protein CASSQSLAGFYNEQFF.

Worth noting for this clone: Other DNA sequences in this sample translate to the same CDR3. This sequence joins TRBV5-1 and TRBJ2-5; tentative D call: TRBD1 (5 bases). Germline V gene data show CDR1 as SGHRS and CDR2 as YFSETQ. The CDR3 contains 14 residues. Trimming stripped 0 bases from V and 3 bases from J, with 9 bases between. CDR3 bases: TGCGCCAGCAGCTTGGGGTCAGGGAAAGAGACCCAGTACTTC. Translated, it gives CASSLGSGKETQYF.

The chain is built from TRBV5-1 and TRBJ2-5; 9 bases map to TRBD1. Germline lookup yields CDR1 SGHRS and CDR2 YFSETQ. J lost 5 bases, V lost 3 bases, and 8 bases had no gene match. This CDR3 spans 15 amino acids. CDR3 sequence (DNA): TGCGCCAGCAGCTCGGGAACAACAGGGGGCGAGACCCAGTACTTC. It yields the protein CASSSGTTGGETQYF.

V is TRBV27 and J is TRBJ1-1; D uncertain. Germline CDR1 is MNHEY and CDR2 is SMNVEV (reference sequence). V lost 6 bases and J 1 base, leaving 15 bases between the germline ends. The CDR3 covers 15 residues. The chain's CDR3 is CASRPRPEANTEAFF. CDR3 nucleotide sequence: TGTGCCAGCAGACCACGCCCCGAAGCGAACACTGAAGCTTTCTTT.

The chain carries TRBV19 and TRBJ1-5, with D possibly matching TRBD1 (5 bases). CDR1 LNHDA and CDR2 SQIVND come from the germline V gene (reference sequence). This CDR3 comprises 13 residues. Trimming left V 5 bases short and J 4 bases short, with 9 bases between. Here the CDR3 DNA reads TGTGCCAGTAGTGAGGCAGGGAATCAGCCCCAGCATTTT. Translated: CASSEAGNQPQHF.

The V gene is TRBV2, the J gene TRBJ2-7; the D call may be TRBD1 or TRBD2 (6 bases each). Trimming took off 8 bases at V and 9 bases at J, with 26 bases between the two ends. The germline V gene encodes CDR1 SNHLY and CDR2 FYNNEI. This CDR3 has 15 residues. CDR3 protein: CASGQWGALISSQYF. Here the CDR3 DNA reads TGTGCCAGCGGCCAGTGGGGGGCTTTGATTAGCTCGCAGTACTTC. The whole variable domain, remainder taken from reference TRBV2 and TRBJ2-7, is EPEVTQTPSHQVTQMGQEVILRCVPISNHLYFYWYRQILGQKVEFLVSFYNNEISEKSEIFDDQFSVERPDGSNFTLKIRSTKLEDSAMYFCASGQWGALISSQYFGPGTRLTVT.

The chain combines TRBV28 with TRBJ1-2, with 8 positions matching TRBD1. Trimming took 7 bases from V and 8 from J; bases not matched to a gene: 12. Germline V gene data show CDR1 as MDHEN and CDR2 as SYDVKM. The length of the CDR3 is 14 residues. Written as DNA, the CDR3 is TGTGCCAGCACCTCTCCCGGACAGGGAGGGGGCTACACCTTC. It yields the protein CASTSPGQGGGYTF.

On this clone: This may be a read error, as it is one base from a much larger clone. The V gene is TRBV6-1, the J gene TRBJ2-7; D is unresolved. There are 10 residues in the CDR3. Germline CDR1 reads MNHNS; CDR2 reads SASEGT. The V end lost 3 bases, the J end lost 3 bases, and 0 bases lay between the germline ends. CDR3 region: CASSDYEQYF. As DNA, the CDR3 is TGTGCCAGCAGTGACTACGAGCAGTACTTC.

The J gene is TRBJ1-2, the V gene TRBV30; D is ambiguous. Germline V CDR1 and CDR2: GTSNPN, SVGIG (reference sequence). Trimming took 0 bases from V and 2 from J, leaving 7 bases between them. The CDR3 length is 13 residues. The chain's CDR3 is CAWSVTGNYGYTF. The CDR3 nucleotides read TGTGCCTGGAGTGTAACGGGGAACTATGGCTACACCTTC.

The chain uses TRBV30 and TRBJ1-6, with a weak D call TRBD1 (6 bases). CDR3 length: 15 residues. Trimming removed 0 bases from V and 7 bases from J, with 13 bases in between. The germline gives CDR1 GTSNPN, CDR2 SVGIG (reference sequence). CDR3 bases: TGTGCCTGGAGTGTACTCCCGGGGGCGAATTCACCCCTCCACTTT. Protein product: CAWSVLPGANSPLHF.

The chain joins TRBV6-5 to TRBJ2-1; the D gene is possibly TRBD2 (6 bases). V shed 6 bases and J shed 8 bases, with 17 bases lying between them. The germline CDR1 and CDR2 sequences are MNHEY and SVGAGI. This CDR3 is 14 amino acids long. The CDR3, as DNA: TGTGCCAGCAGGCCGCTGGCGGGAAGCGATGAGCAGTTCTTC. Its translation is CASRPLAGSDEQFF.

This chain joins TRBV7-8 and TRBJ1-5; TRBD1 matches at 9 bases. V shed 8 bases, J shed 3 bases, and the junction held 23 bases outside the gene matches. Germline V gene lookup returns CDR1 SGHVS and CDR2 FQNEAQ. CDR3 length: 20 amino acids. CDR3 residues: CASFPHRDREKKGINQPQHF. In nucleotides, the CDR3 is TGTGCCAGCTTCCCACACCGGGACAGGGAAAAGAAGGGGATCAATCAGCCCCAGCATTTT.

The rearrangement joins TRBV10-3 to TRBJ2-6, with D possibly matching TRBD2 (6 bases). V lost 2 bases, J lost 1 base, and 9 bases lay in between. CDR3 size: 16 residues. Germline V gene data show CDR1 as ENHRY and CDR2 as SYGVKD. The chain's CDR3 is CAISEGTSSGANVLTF. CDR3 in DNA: TGTGCCATCAGTGAGGGGACTTCTTCTGGGGCCAACGTCCTGACTTTC.

CDR3 bases: TGTGCCAGCCACGACAGGGTTCTGAACACTGAAGCTTTCTTT. It encodes CASHDRVLNTEAFF. This chain uses TRBV19 with TRBJ1-1; TRBD1 aligns across 7 bases. V gave up 9 bases and J gave up 0 bases; unmatched junction bases: 7. The CDR3 is 14 residues long. The germline V gene has CDR1 LNHDA and CDR2 SQIVND (reference sequence).

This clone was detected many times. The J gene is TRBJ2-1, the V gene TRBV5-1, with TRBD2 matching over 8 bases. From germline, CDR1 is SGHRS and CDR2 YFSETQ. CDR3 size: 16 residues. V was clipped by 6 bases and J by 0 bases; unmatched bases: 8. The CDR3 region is CASKAAGTSSYNEQFF. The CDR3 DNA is TGCGCCAGCAAGGCCGCCGGGACTAGCTCCTACAATGAGCAGTTCTTC.

This CDR3 is CASSLVQGVRPLHF. CDR3 coding DNA: TGTGCCAGCAGCTTAGTCCAGGGAGTCCGTCCCCTCCACTTT. V is TRBV11-2 and J is TRBJ1-6; D might be TRBD1 (5 bases). The CDR3 extends over 14 amino acids. V lost 1 base and J 13 bases, leaving 14 bases between the germline ends. In germline, CDR1 is SGHAT, CDR2 FQNNGV.

The CDR3 reads CASKDNSYEQYF. In DNA, the CDR3 is TGTGCCAGCAAGGACAACTCCTACGAGCAGTACTTC. V gene TRBV2 combines with J gene TRBJ2-7; a possible D gene is TRBD1 (5 bases). This CDR3 is 12 amino acids long. Trimming pared 7 bases from V and 0 bases from J, leaving 7 bases between. Germline values: CDR1 SNHLY, CDR2 FYNNEI.

The CDR3 DNA reads TGTGCCTGGAGTGTGAGTCAGACGCAGCCACCCCTCCACTTT. Amino acid sequence: CAWSVSQTQPPLHF. The gene calls are TRBV30 and TRBJ1-6; no definite D call. V was pared by 0 bases and J by 11 bases, with 14 bases between. This CDR3 contains 14 residues. Germline V gene data show CDR1 as GTSNPN and CDR2 as SVGIG (reference sequence).